The T cell receptor beta chain under discussion was sequenced for a study of cytomegalovirus exposure and HLA in healthy donors. Study-wide points: Listed as cytomegalovirus-associated were approximately 160 TCR beta chains. Researchers reported in a later analysis that a missense DCLRE1C variant was tied to TCR beta V- and J-gene trimming.

Regarding this clone: Its cognate antigen is unknown.

The CDR3 length is 15 residues. Germline V lookup: CDR1 MGHRA, CDR2 YSYEKL. Trimming shortened V by 1 base and J by 4 bases, and 13 bases separated the two germline ends. 13 Jbeta primers and 60 Vbeta primers were used for the PCR. TCRdb keeps only in-frame clones here, not all; method: immunoSEQ multiplex PCR. Here the sample spans 120,000 or so clones, around 86% being singletons. Input material: PBMCs. This receptor was taken from a man aged 25 to 45 in good health and CMV-seronegative. The J gene is TRBJ2-5, the V gene TRBV4-1, with D tentatively TRBD2 (6 bases). The chain's CDR3 is CASSQVGVGGETQYF. CDR3 in DNA: TGCGCCAGCAGCCAAGTCGGAGTGGGGGGAGAGACCCAGTACTTC.